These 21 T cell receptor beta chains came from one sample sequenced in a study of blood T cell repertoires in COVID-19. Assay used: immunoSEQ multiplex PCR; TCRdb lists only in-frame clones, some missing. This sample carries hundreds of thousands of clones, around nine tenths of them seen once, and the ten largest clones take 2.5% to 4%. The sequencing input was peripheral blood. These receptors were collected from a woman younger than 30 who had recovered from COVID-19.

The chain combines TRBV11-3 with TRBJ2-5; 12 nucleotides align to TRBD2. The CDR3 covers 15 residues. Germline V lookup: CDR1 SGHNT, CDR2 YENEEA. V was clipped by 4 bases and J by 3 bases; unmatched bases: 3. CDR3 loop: CASSSLAGGKETQYF. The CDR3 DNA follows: TGTGCCAGCAGCTCGCTAGCGGGAGGGAAAGAGACCCAGTACTTC.

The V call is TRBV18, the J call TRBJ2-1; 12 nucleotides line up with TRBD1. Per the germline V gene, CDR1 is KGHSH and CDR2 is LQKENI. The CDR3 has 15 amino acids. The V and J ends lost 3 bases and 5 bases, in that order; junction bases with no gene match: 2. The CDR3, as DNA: TGTGCCAGCTCACCGGGACAGGGGGCAGACAATGAGCAGTTCTTC. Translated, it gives CASSPGQGADNEQFF.

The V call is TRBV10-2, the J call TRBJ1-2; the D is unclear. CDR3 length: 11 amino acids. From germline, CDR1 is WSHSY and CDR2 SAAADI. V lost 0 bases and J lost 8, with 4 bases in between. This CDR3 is CASSESSGYTF. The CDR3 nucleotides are TGCGCCAGCAGTGAGTCGAGCGGCTACACCTTC.

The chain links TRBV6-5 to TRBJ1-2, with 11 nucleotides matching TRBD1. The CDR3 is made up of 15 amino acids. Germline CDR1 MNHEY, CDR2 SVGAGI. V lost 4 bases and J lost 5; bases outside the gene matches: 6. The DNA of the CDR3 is TGTGCCAGCAGTTTCGGACAGGGGGCGCGGTATGGCTACACCTTC. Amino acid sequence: CASSFGQGARYGYTF.

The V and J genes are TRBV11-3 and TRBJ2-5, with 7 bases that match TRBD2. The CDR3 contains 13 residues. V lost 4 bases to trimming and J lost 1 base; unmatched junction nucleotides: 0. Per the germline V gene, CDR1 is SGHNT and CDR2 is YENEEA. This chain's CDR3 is CASSWGGQETQYF. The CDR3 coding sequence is TGTGCCAGCAGCTGGGGGGGCCAAGAGACCCAGTACTTC.

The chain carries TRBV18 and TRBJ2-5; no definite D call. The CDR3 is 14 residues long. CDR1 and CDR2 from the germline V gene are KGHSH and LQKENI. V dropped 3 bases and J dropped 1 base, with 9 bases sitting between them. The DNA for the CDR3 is TGTGCCAGCTCACCTCTCGCGTCCCAAGAGACCCAGTACTTC. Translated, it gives CASSPLASQETQYF.

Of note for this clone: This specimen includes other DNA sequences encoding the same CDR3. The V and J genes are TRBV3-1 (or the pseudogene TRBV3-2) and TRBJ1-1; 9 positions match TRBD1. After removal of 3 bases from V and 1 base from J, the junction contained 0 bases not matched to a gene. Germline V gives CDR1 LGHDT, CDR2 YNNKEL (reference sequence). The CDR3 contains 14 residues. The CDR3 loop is CASSQTGGNTEAFF. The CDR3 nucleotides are TGTGCCAGCAGCCAGACAGGGGGGAACACTGAAGCTTTCTTT.

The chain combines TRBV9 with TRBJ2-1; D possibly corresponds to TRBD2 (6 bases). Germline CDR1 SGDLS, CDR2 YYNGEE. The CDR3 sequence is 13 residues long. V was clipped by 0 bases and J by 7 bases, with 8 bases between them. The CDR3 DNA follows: TGTGCCAGCAGCGTAGGCAGCGGGAATGAGCAGTTCTTC. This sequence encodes CASSVGSGNEQFF.

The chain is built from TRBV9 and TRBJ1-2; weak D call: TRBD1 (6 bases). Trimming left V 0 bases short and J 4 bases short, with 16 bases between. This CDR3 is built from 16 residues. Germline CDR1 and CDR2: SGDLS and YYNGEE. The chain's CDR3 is CASSVDRGAGRYGYTF. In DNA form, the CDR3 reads TGTGCCAGCAGCGTAGATCGGGGGGCTGGTCGCTATGGCTACACCTTC.

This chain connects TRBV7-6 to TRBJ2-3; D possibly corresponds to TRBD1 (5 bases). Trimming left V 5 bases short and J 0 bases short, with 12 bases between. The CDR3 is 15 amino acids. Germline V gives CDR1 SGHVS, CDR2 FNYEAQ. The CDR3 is CASSPRTPSTDTQYF. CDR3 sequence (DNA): TGTGCCAGCAGCCCACGGACACCTAGCACAGATACGCAGTATTTT. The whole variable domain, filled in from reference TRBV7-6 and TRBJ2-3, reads GAGVSQSPRYKVTKRGQDVALRCDPISGHVSLYWYRQALGQGPEFLTYFNYEAQQDKSGLPNDRFSAERPEGSISTLTIQRTEQRDSAMYRCASSPRTPSTDTQYFGPGTRLTVL.

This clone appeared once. The CDR3 DNA reads as TGTGCCACCAGCAGAGGCCGCCGGGACACCATATATTTT. Encoded protein: CATSRGRRDTIYF. V gene TRBV15 combines with J gene TRBJ1-3; D gene ambiguous. The germline V gene has CDR1 LNHNV and CDR2 YYDKDF (reference sequence). The CDR3 runs to 13 residues. Between the trimmed V and J ends, which lost 1 base and 8 bases, there was a span of 9 bases.

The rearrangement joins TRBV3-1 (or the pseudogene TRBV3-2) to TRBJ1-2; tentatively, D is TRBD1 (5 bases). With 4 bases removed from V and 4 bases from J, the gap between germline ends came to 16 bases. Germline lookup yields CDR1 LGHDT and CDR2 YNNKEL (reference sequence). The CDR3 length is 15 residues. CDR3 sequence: CASSPTAREAYGYTF. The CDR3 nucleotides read TGTGCCAGCAGCCCGACAGCCAGAGAGGCCTATGGCTACACCTTC.

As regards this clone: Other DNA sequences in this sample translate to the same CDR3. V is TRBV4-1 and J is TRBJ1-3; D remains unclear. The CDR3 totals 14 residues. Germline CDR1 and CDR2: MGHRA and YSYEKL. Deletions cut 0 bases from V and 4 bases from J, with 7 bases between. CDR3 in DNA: TGCGCCAGCAGCCAAGATAACAGCGGAAACACCATATATTTT. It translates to CASSQDNSGNTIYF.

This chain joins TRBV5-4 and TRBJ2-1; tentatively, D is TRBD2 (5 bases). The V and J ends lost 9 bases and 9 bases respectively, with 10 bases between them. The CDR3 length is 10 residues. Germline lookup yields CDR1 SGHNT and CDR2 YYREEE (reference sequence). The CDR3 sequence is CATGGREQFF. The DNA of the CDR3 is TGTGCCACCGGCGGGCGTGAGCAGTTCTTC. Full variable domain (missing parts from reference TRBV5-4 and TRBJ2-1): ETGVTQSPTHLIKTRGQQVTLRCSSQSGHNTVSWYQQALGQGPQFIFQYYREEENGRGNFPPRFSGLQFPNYSSELNVNALELDDSALYLCATGGREQFFGPGTRLTVL.

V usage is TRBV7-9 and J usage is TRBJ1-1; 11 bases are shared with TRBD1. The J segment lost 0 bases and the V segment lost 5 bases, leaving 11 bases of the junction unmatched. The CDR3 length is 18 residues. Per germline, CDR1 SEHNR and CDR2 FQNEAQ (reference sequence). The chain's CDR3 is CASSDLTGTGGMNTEAFF. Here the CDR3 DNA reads TGTGCCAGCAGCGATCTCACCGGGACAGGGGGTATGAACACTGAAGCTTTCTTT.

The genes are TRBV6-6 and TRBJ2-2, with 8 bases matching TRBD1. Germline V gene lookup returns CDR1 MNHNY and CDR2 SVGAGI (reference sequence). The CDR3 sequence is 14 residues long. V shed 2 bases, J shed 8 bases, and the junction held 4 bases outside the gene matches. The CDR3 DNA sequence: TGTGCCAGCAGTTACCAGGGGGCTGGGGGGGAGCTGTTTTTT. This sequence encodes CASSYQGAGGELFF.

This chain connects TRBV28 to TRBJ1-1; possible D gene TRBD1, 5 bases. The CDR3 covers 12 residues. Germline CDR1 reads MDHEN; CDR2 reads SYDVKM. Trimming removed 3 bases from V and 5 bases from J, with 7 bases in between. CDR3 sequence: CASSFGATEAFF. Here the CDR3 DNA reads TGTGCCAGCAGTTTTGGGGCTACTGAAGCTTTCTTT.

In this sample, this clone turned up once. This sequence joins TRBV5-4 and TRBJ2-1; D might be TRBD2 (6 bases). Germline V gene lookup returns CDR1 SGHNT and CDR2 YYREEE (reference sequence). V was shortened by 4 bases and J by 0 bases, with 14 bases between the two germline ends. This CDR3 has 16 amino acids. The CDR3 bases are TGTGCCAGCAGCGCCGGGACTGCTAGCTCCTACAATGAGCAGTTCTTC. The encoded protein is CASSAGTASSYNEQFF.

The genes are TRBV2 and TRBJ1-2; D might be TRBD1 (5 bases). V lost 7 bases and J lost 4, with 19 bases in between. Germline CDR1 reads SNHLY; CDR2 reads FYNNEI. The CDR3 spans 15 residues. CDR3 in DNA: TGTGCCAGCAAAAGGGGTTCCGAAGCGGGCTATGGCTACACCTTC. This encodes CASKRGSEAGYGYTF.

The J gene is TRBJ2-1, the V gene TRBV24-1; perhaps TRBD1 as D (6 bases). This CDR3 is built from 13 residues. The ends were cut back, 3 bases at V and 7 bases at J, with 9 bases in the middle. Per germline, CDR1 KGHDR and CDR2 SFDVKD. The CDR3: CATSDLQGNEQFF. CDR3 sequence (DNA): TGTGCCACCAGTGATCTTCAGGGGAATGAGCAGTTCTTC.

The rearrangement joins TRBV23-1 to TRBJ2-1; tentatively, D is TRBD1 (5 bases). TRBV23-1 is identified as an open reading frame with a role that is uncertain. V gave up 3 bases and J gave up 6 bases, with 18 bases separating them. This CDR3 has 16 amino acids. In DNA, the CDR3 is TGCGCCAGCAGTCACAGGCCCCAGGGCATCCCCAATGAGCAGTTCTTC. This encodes CASSHRPQGIPNEQFF.